The 27 T cell receptor beta chains below all came from one sample that was sequenced in a study of a mutant IDH1 vaccine in newly diagnosed glioma. As for time point: week 35, safety follow-up. In every dose of vaccine, 300 ug of mutant IDH1 20-mer peptide was given alongside topical imiquimod. Only in-frame clones appear in the TCRdb table, and some are missing; sequencing was by immunoSEQ multiplex PCR. Among around 60,000 clones listed, roughly 76% were seen once. These TCRs are of unknown antigen specificity. Specimen: PBMCs, collected from a glioma patient whose treatment included an IDH1 peptide vaccine. The receptors were gathered from a man aged 40-49 years with glioma.

This sequence joins TRBV6-5 and TRBJ2-3; no reliable D call. The CDR3 is 16 amino acids. With 0 bases removed from V and 1 base from J, the gap between germline ends came to 11 bases. Germline CDR1 is MNHEY and CDR2 is SVGAGI. CDR3 sequence: CASSYSSLVRTDTQYF. The CDR3 nucleotides read TGTGCCAGCAGTTACTCGAGTCTAGTACGCACAGATACGCAGTATTTT.

The chain links TRBV21-1 to TRBJ1-2. TRBV21-1 is a pseudogene locus. The CDR3 extends over 16 amino acids. The CDR3 DNA reads as TGTGCCAGCAGCAAATGGGAAGGGGAGATCGACTATGGCTACACCTTC. It yields the protein CASSKWEGEIDYGYTF.

J is TRBJ2-7 and V is TRBV7-6; TRBD2 agrees at 14 bases. This CDR3 has 16 amino acids. V was clipped by 5 bases and J by 1 base; unmatched bases: 4. Germline CDR1 is SGHVS and CDR2 is FNYEAQ. The CDR3: CASSPRTSGRSYEQYF. CDR3 coding DNA: TGTGCCAGCAGCCCCCGGACTAGCGGGAGGTCCTACGAGCAGTACTTC.

J is TRBJ2-3 and V is TRBV4-3; no clear D gene. Germline V CDR1 and CDR2: LGHNA, YSLEER. The length of the CDR3 is 13 residues. The germline V and J ends were trimmed by 1 base and 5 bases, with 7 bases remaining between them. CDR3 nucleotide sequence: TGCGCCAGCAGCCAAGTTAGGAGAGATACGCAGTATTTT. Protein: CASSQVRRDTQYF.

The chain combines TRBV10-2 with TRBJ2-5, with 9 bases lining up with TRBD2. The length of the CDR3 is 15 residues. With V trimmed by 0 bases and J by 5 bases, 4 bases remained unmatched. Germline-derived CDR1 and CDR2 are WSHSY and SAAADI. This chain's CDR3 is CASSESSGRWETQYF. CDR3 DNA sequence: TGCGCCAGCAGTGAGTCTAGCGGGAGATGGGAGACCCAGTACTTC.

The V and J genes are TRBV2 and TRBJ1-4; weak D call: TRBD1 (5 bases). Germline CDR1 SNHLY, CDR2 FYNNEI. With 7 bases removed from V and 3 bases from J, the gap between germline ends came to 15 bases. The CDR3 totals 15 residues. The CDR3 DNA follows: TGTGCCAGCATTTTCCAGCGAGGGGCTAATGAAAAACTGTTTTTT. Its protein is CASIFQRGANEKLFF.

The V call is TRBV29-1, the J call TRBJ2-2; 8 bases fit TRBD2. After removal of 6 bases from V and 0 bases from J, the junction contained 9 bases not matched to a gene. The CDR3 runs 16 residues. The germline gives CDR1 SQVTM, CDR2 ANQGSEA. Here the CDR3 reads CSVVGRGLANTGELFF. DNA for the CDR3: TGCAGCGTCGTTGGGAGGGGACTAGCGAACACCGGGGAGCTGTTTTTT.

J is TRBJ2-5 and V is TRBV7-2; no firm D call. CDR1 and CDR2 (germline): SGHTA, FQGNSA. The CDR3 is 14 amino acids. Trimming shortened V by 1 base and J by 1 base, and 7 bases separated the two germline ends. The CDR3 DNA reads TGTGCCAGCAGCTTAGGTCCAGGCCAAGAGACCCAGTACTTC. Its translation is CASSLGPGQETQYF.

Here the CDR3 reads CASIRVDTQYF. The CDR3 DNA reads TGTGCCAGCATCCGTGTAGATACGCAGTATTTT. The gene calls are TRBV6-1 and TRBJ2-3, with D unclear. Trimming took 7 bases from V and 5 from J, leaving 7 bases between them. There are 11 residues in the CDR3. Germline loops: CDR1 MNHNS, CDR2 SASEGT.

This chain uses TRBV30 with TRBJ1-5; unclear D gene. Germline V gene lookup returns CDR1 GTSNPN and CDR2 SVGIG (reference sequence). The CDR3 runs to 14 residues. With 1 base removed from V and 0 bases from J, the gap between germline ends came to 7 bases. CDR3 loop: CAWSEGFSNQPQHF. CDR3 sequence (DNA): TGTGCCTGGAGTGAGGGATTTAGCAATCAGCCCCAGCATTTT.

This chain uses TRBV6-5 with TRBJ2-6; D not certain. With 2 bases removed from V and 0 bases from J, the gap between germline ends came to 8 bases. The CDR3 consists of 16 residues. Germline assignment: CDR1 MNHEY and CDR2 SVGAGI. This CDR3 reads CASSYPLTSGANVLTF. The CDR3 DNA follows: TGTGCCAGCAGTTACCCCCTGACCTCTGGGGCCAACGTCCTGACTTTC.

The rearrangement links TRBV27 to TRBJ2-2, with D uncertain. In germline, CDR1 is MNHEY, CDR2 SMNVEV (reference sequence). This CDR3 is 15 amino acids long. Trimming took off 6 bases at V and 2 bases at J, with 13 bases between the two ends. The chain's CDR3 is CASSRALGNTGELFF. As DNA, the CDR3 is TGTGCCAGCAGCCGTGCCCTGGGCAACACCGGGGAGCTGTTTTTT.

The J gene is TRBJ2-1, the V gene TRBV7-2; weak D call: TRBD1 (5 bases). CDR1 and CDR2 (germline): SGHTA, FQGNSA. The V end lost 5 bases, the J end lost 0 bases, and 11 bases lay between the germline ends. The CDR3 sequence is 15 residues long. The CDR3: CASSTTVSSYNEQFF. As DNA, the CDR3 is TGTGCCAGCAGCACGACAGTGAGCTCCTACAATGAGCAGTTCTTC.

This clone was observed a handful of times. This chain uses TRBV4-1 with TRBJ2-1, with 7 bases fitting TRBD1. Germline V gene lookup returns CDR1 MGHRA and CDR2 YSYEKL. Unmatched junction bases numbered 1, after V lost 1 base and J lost 7 bases. The CDR3 consists of 13 residues. The CDR3 here is CASSQGQGNEQFF. As DNA, the CDR3 is TGCGCCAGCAGCCAAGGACAGGGAAATGAGCAGTTCTTC.

The chain links TRBV27 to TRBJ1-2; D call uncertain. The CDR3 extends over 14 amino acids. Germline V lookup: CDR1 MNHEY, CDR2 SMNVEV (reference sequence). Trimming removed 2 bases at V and 8 bases at J, with 15 bases between. The CDR3 DNA sequence: TGTGCCAGCAGTTTAGCCCTAAGGACGGGGGGCTACACCTTC. It translates to CASSLALRTGGYTF.

The gene calls are TRBV6-5 and TRBJ2-7; 7 bases are shared with TRBD2. V was clipped by 6 bases and J by 3 bases; unmatched bases: 5. Germline-derived CDR1 and CDR2 are MNHEY and SVGAGI. This CDR3 comprises 13 residues. CDR3 sequence reads: CASRTGTNYEQYF. In nucleotides, the CDR3 is TGTGCCAGCAGGACCGGGACTAACTACGAGCAGTACTTC.

The chain is built from TRBV6-5 and TRBJ2-1; the match to TRBD2 covers 11 bases. CDR1 is MNHEY, CDR2 SVGAGI, per germline. The CDR3 consists of 16 residues. Unmatched junction bases numbered 8, after V lost 3 bases and J lost 7 bases. Here the CDR3 reads CASSYRGSGRGNEQFF. As DNA, the CDR3 is TGTGCCAGCAGTTATCGAGGTAGCGGGAGGGGGAATGAGCAGTTCTTC.

The chain combines TRBV2 with TRBJ2-3; 12 positions match TRBD1. Germline V gives CDR1 SNHLY, CDR2 FYNNEI. The CDR3 spans 15 residues. The trim removed 9 bases at V and 4 bases at J, leaving 8 bases unmatched. CDR3 in DNA: TGTGCCAGTACCGGGACAGGGGGCATCGCAGATACGCAGTATTTT. Its protein product is CASTGTGGIADTQYF.

The chain recombines TRBV13 with TRBJ2-7; D may be TRBD2 (6 bases). The V end lost 0 bases, the J end lost 7 bases, and 7 bases lay between the germline ends. The CDR3 totals 12 residues. Germline loops: CDR1 PRHDT, CDR2 FYEKMQ (reference sequence). CDR3 loop: CASSLGGREQYF. CDR3 in DNA: TGTGCCAGCAGCTTAGGGGGGAGGGAGCAGTACTTC.

This rearrangement joins TRBV18 to TRBJ2-2; D is ambiguous. CDR1 KGHSH and CDR2 LQKENI come from the germline V gene. This CDR3 contains 13 residues. The V end was cut by 4 bases, the J end by 1 base, with 4 bases between. Written as DNA, the CDR3 is TGTGCCAGCTCACTCAAGAACACCGGGGAGCTGTTTTTT. Translation: CASSLKNTGELFF.

V and J are TRBV7-9 and TRBJ2-3; 11 bases fit TRBD2. From germline, CDR1 is SEHNR and CDR2 FQNEAQ (reference sequence). The CDR3 loop spans 16 amino acids. V shed 5 bases and J 2 bases; nucleotides not matched to a gene: 6. The CDR3 DNA is TGTGCCAGCAGCCAGGGACTAGCGGTAAACACAGATACGCAGTATTTT. This sequence encodes CASSQGLAVNTDTQYF.

This chain links TRBV5-4 with TRBJ2-7; the match to TRBD2 covers 14 bases. Unmatched junction bases numbered 5, after V lost 4 bases and J lost 5 bases. Germline loops: CDR1 SGHNT, CDR2 YYREEE (reference sequence). The CDR3 is made up of 15 amino acids. The CDR3 loop is CASSPRLAGGHEQYF. The CDR3 DNA reads TGTGCCAGCAGCCCCAGACTAGCGGGGGGGCACGAGCAGTACTTC.

The V call is TRBV6-5, the J call TRBJ1-2, with a possible D match to TRBD1 (6 bases). The V end was cut by 2 bases, the J end by 7 bases, with 11 bases between. The CDR3 extends over 13 amino acids. Germline CDR1 MNHEY, CDR2 SVGAGI. CDR3 sequence reads: CASSYAGAGGYTF. In nucleotides, the CDR3 is TGTGCCAGCAGTTACGCGGGGGCGGGTGGCTACACCTTC.

This clone has a handful of counts. The J gene is TRBJ1-2, the V gene TRBV4-3; 9 bases line up with TRBD1. The CDR3 has 17 amino acids. Germline-derived CDR1 and CDR2 are LGHNA and YSLEER. With 2 bases clipped from V and 4 bases from J, the junction kept 11 bases outside the gene matches. The CDR3 sequence is CASSQFRTGEYGYGYTF. CDR3 coding DNA: TGCGCCAGCAGCCAATTTCGGACAGGGGAATATGGCTATGGCTACACCTTC.

The table lists this clone with a few counts. The rearrangement joins TRBV9 to TRBJ2-3, with 7 bases aligning to TRBD2. Germline V CDR1 and CDR2: SGDLS, YYNGEE. This CDR3 has 15 amino acids. V trimming: 3 bases; J trimming: 2 bases; junction bases outside the gene matches: 6. CDR3 nucleotides: TGTGCCAGCAGCGCCCGGGGGGTGGACACAGATACGCAGTATTTT. It translates to CASSARGVDTDTQYF.

The chain is built from TRBV29-1 and TRBJ2-1; tentative D call: TRBD2 (6 bases). The CDR3 runs 16 residues. Trimming took off 2 bases at V and 2 bases at J, with 16 bases between the two ends. Germline CDR1 SQVTM, CDR2 ANQGSEA. The CDR3 bases are TGCAGCGTTGAAAGGTCTCAGACGGGGGCCTACAATGAGCAGTTCTTC. Protein sequence: CSVERSQTGAYNEQFF.

This clone appeared a few times. The chain joins TRBV30 to TRBJ1-6; D might be TRBD1 (6 bases). CDR3 length equals 14 residues. Germline V gene lookup returns CDR1 GTSNPN and CDR2 SVGIG (reference sequence). The germline V and J ends were trimmed by 5 bases and 4 bases, with 12 bases remaining between them. CDR3 in amino acids: CAWGLQGYNSPLHF. CDR3 nucleotides: TGTGCCTGGGGTCTACAGGGTTATAATTCACCCCTCCACTTT.